This TCR beta chain is from a study of post-analysis software for immune sequencing data. Study results and caveats: In multiple sclerosis, normalized Chao1 diversity was significantly below that of controls. TRBV5-6, TRBV5-1 and TRBV20-1 belonged to a set of roughly 5 TRBV segments that were more frequent in patients than controls.

The TCR beta cDNA libraries carried unique molecular identifiers. Input amounts of roughly 0.85 to 10 million T cells were used. These gave roughly 0.5 million cDNA molecules, so each molecule approximated one T cell. TCRdb reanalysed the PCR reads using MiXCR and keeps one entry per CDR3 protein. The data contain hundreds of thousands of distinct CDR3 sequences, 30% of them singletons. The germline V gene encodes CDR1 SQVTM and CDR2 ANQGSEA. The length of the CDR3 is 13 residues. The trim removed 6 bases at V and 6 bases at J, leaving 10 bases unmatched. There are many counts of this clonotype. No antigen is known for it.

Material: blood. The chain combines TRBV29-1 with TRBJ2-7; 8 nucleotides line up with TRBD1. The sequence derives from a girl between 10 and 17 years old with multiple sclerosis. CDR3 in amino acids: CSVAGGATPEQYF. Here the CDR3 DNA reads TGCAGCGTCGCAGGGGGCGCGACCCCCGAGCAGTACTTC.